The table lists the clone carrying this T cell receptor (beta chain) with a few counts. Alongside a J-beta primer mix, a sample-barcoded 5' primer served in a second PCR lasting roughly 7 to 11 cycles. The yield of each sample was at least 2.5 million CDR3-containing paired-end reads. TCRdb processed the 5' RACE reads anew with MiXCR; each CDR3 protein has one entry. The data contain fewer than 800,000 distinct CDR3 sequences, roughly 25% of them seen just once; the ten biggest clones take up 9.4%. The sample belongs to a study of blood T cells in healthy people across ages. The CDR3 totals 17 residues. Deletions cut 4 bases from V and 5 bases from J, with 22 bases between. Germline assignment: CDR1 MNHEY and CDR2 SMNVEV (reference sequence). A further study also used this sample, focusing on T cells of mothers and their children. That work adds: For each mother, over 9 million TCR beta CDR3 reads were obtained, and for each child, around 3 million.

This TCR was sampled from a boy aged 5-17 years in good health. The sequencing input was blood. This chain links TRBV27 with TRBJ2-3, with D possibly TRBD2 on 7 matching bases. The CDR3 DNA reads TGTGCCAGCAGTTCCGAGGGGGGGGGAGCGGGGTTAGATACGCAGTATTTT. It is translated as CASSSEGGGAGLDTQYF.